Each of the 32 T cell receptor beta chains below was sequenced from the same sample in a study of T cell responses to AZD1222 COVID-19 vaccine. The method was immunoSEQ multiplex PCR; TCRdb's version includes in-frame clones alone and lacks a portion of them. The sample lists approximately 94,000 clones, around nine tenths occurring once. The sequencing here drew on peripheral blood, taken on day 0 of AZD1222 vaccination. The source of these receptors is an adult in good health.

This chain joins TRBV6-5 and TRBJ1-2; 7 bases are shared with TRBD1. Germline V gene lookup returns CDR1 MNHEY and CDR2 SVGAGI. The CDR3 contains 16 residues. With V trimmed by 5 bases and J by 4 bases, 13 bases remained unmatched. This CDR3 reads CASSNYRGGGIYGYTF. Written as DNA, the CDR3 is TGTGCCAGCAGTAACTACAGGGGCGGGGGAATCTATGGCTACACCTTC.

The chain has TRBV21-1 and TRBJ2-7; the table names TRBD2, a call not compared with the DNA. TRBV21-1 constitutes a pseudogene. The CDR3 covers 17 residues. CDR3 DNA: TGTGCCAGCAGCAAACTCTGTTCGGGGCAAGCGGGATCCTTCTGGTACTTC. Its protein product is CASSKLCSGQAGSFWYF.

The chain combines TRBV12-3 or TRBV12-4 with TRBJ1-6; D is unresolved. Deletions cut 5 bases from V and 6 bases from J, with 5 bases between. This CDR3 has 12 amino acids. CDR3 protein: CASSQRNSPLHF. Here the CDR3 DNA reads TGTGCCAGCAGTCAGCGTAATTCACCCCTCCACTTT.

The CDR3 DNA is TGTGCCAGCAGCCAATTGACTCCGACACTTGAAAAACTGTTTTTT. This encodes CASSQLTPTLEKLFF. This chain links TRBV16 with TRBJ1-4, with D unresolved. The CDR3 is 15 residues long. V lost 1 base and J 7 bases, leaving 13 bases between the germline ends. Germline V gives CDR1 KGHSY, CDR2 FQNENV.

This sequence joins TRBV6-5 and TRBJ1-5; D not certain. CDR3 length equals 15 residues. Looked up from germline, CDR1 is MNHEY and CDR2 is SVGAGI. The V and J ends lost 4 bases and 2 bases respectively, with 12 bases between them. This CDR3 is CASSLTPLGNQPQHF. CDR3 nucleotides: TGTGCCAGCAGTTTAACACCCTTGGGCAATCAGCCCCAGCATTTT.

The chain joins TRBV7-3 to TRBJ2-2, with D perhaps matching TRBD1 or TRBD2 (6 bases each). This CDR3 has 15 residues. The V gene's germline CDR1 is SGHTA and CDR2 FQGTGA. V was shortened by 0 bases and J by 3 bases, with 8 bases between the two germline ends. The CDR3 sequence is CASSLTGGDTGELFF. The CDR3 DNA reads as TGTGCCAGCAGCTTAACCGGGGGCGACACCGGGGAGCTGTTTTTT.

The chain combines TRBV14 with TRBJ2-1; perhaps TRBD2 as D (6 bases). Trimming cost V 1 base and J 9 bases, with 10 bases left between them. Germline values: CDR1 SGHDN, CDR2 FVKESK. The CDR3 length is 13 residues. The CDR3 region has the DNA TGTGCCAGCAGCCAAGGACTAGTTAGTGAGCAGTTCTTC. Translating it yields CASSQGLVSEQFF.

The chain has TRBV3-1 (or the pseudogene TRBV3-2) and TRBJ2-2, with D possibly being TRBD2 (6 bases). V dropped 5 bases and J dropped 6 bases, with 13 bases sitting between them. CDR1 is LGHDT and CDR2 is YNNKEL in the germline V gene (reference sequence). There are 14 residues in the CDR3. The CDR3 DNA reads as TGTGCCAGCAGCACCGGGGGTATCTCCGGGGAGCTGTTTTTT. The encoded protein is CASSTGGISGELFF.

The chain combines TRBV7-2 with TRBJ1-2; 8 bases fit TRBD1. Germline V gene lookup returns CDR1 SGHTA and CDR2 FQGNSA. The CDR3 is 17 residues long. V lost 0 bases and J lost 8; bases outside the gene matches: 14. The CDR3 region is CASSLAMVTGALGGYTF. The CDR3 nucleotides read TGTGCCAGCAGCTTAGCGATGGTGACAGGGGCGCTAGGCGGCTACACCTTC.

V gene TRBV5-4 combines with J gene TRBJ2-2, with TRBD2 matching 10 bases. This CDR3 contains 16 residues. Losses at the gene ends were 4 bases for V and 6 bases for J; bases not matched to a gene: 9. The V gene's germline CDR1 is SGHNT and CDR2 YYREEE (reference sequence). This CDR3 reads CASSLYQAGGAGELFF. CDR3 in DNA: TGTGCCAGCAGCCTCTACCAAGCGGGGGGGGCCGGGGAGCTGTTTTTT. Full variable domain (remainder filled in from reference TRBV5-4 and TRBJ2-2): ETGVTQSPTHLIKTRGQQVTLRCSSQSGHNTVSWYQQALGQGPQFIFQYYREEENGRGNFPPRFSGLQFPNYSSELNVNALELDDSALYLCASSLYQAGGAGELFFGEGSRLTVL.

The chain joins TRBV5-1 to TRBJ1-1, with D hard to call. Trimming took off 3 bases at V and 0 bases at J, with 6 bases between the two ends. Germline V gene lookup returns CDR1 SGHRS and CDR2 YFSETQ. This CDR3 has 13 residues. This CDR3 reads CASSSVVNTEAFF. The DNA of the CDR3 is TGCGCCAGCAGCTCCGTGGTGAACACTGAAGCTTTCTTT.

The chain couples TRBV11-3 to TRBJ2-7; D may be TRBD2 (6 bases). With 0 bases removed from V and 1 base from J, the gap between germline ends came to 22 bases. CDR1 is SGHNT, CDR2 YENEEA, per germline. The CDR3 consists of 19 residues. CDR3 sequence (DNA): TGTGCCAGCAGCTTAGAGCGGGGCGCCTCAACTTTTTTTTCCTACGAGCAGTACTTC. Its translation: CASSLERGASTFFSYEQYF. Full variable domain (outside the CDR3, taken from reference TRBV11-3 and TRBJ2-7): EAGVVQSPRYKIIEKKQPVAFWCNPISGHNTLYWYLQNLGQGPELLIRYENEEAVDDSQLPKDRFSAERLKGVDSTLKIQPAELGDSAVYLCASSLERGASTFFSYEQYFGPGTRLTVT.

The V gene is TRBV19, the J gene TRBJ2-4; 11 bases align to TRBD2. The V gene end was trimmed by 9 bases and the J gene end by 6 bases; junction bases not matched to a gene: 1. Germline loops: CDR1 LNHDA, CDR2 SQIVND (reference sequence). The CDR3 sequence is 12 residues long. CDR3 sequence: CASGTSGNIQYF. The CDR3 coding sequence is TGTGCCAGCGGGACTAGCGGAAACATTCAGTACTTC.

V usage is TRBV5-1 and J usage is TRBJ1-4; D remains ambiguous. The V gene lost 0 bases and the J gene lost 8 bases, with 5 bases spanning the gap. This CDR3 comprises 12 residues. Germline V gives CDR1 SGHRS, CDR2 YFSETQ. In DNA form, the CDR3 reads TGCGCCAGCAGCTTGGATTTGGAAAAACTGTTTTTT. Translation: CASSLDLEKLFF. Full variable domain (rest looked up from reference TRBV5-1 and TRBJ1-4): KAGVTQTPRYLIKTRGQQVTLSCSPISGHRSVSWYQQTPGQGLQFLFEYFSETQRNKGNFPGRFSGRQFSNSRSEMNVSTLELGDSALYLCASSLDLEKLFFGSGTQLSVL.

The chain employs TRBV5-1 and TRBJ1-6, with D unclear. V was trimmed by 1 base and J by 7 bases, leaving 9 bases between them. The length of the CDR3 is 14 residues. Looked up from germline, CDR1 is SGHRS and CDR2 is YFSETQ. This chain's CDR3 is CASSLKIGNSPLHF. The CDR3 nucleotides read TGCGCCAGCAGCTTGAAGATTGGGAATTCACCCCTCCACTTT.

The genes are TRBV11-1 and TRBJ1-2, with TRBD1 matching 8 bases. J was trimmed by 8 bases and V by 2 bases; bases with no gene match: 13. The CDR3 runs to 16 residues. Germline V lookup: CDR1 SGHAT, CDR2 FQDESV (reference sequence). This chain's CDR3 is CASSLTPNQGAQGYTF. CDR3 nucleotide sequence: TGTGCCAGCAGCTTAACCCCTAACCAGGGGGCGCAGGGCTACACCTTC.

DNA for the CDR3: TGTGCCAGCAGCTTAGGCGGGGAGGACGAGCAGTACTTC. It is translated as CASSLGGEDEQYF. V and J are TRBV7-8 and TRBJ2-7; possible D gene TRBD2, 6 bases. V lost 1 base and J lost 5, with 9 bases in between. In germline, CDR1 is SGHVS, CDR2 FQNEAQ. CDR3 size: 13 residues.

Remarks on this clone: Other DNA sequences in the same sample also yield this CDR3. The rearrangement uses TRBV6-5 and TRBJ1-6; D unclear. Germline V gene data show CDR1 as MNHEY and CDR2 as SVGAGI. Trimming stripped 6 bases from V and 0 bases from J, with 0 bases between. The CDR3 contains 12 residues. CDR3 DNA sequence: TGTGCCAGCAGCTCCTATAATTCACCCCTCCACTTT. Amino acid sequence: CASSSYNSPLHF.

The chain uses TRBV29-1 and TRBJ1-3; 8 bases align to TRBD1. The CDR3 is 13 residues long. CDR1 SQVTM and CDR2 ANQGSEA come from the germline V gene. V trimming: 3 bases; J trimming: 4 bases; junction bases outside the gene matches: 2. The CDR3: CSVDRGQGNTIYF. In DNA, the CDR3 is TGCAGCGTTGACAGGGGGCAAGGAAACACCATATATTTT.

The genes are TRBV19 and TRBJ2-1, with D hard to call. The CDR3 is made up of 12 amino acids. From germline, CDR1 is LNHDA and CDR2 SQIVND (reference sequence). V lost 3 bases and J lost 3, with 3 bases in between. The CDR3, as DNA: TGTGCCAGTAGTATGGGCTACAATGAGCAGTTCTTC. It codes for CASSMGYNEQFF.

The table lists this clone with a few counts. The rearrangement joins TRBV6-5 to TRBJ1-3, with 10 bases lining up with TRBD1. V dropped 6 bases and J dropped 10; count of bases not matched to a gene: 9. This CDR3 region has 14 residues. Per germline, CDR1 MNHEY and CDR2 SVGAGI. CDR3 residues: CASSQDRGQSTIYF. The CDR3 nucleotides are TGTGCCAGCAGCCAAGACAGGGGGCAATCAACCATATATTTT.

The genes are TRBV7-9 and TRBJ1-4; D may be TRBD1 (5 bases). V lost 6 bases and J 5 bases, leaving 13 bases between the germline ends. CDR1 and CDR2 (germline): SEHNR, FQNEAQ (reference sequence). The CDR3 spans 14 residues. CDR3 loop: CASSSHGGNEKLFF. Written as DNA, the CDR3 is TGTGCCAGCAGTTCCCACGGGGGGAATGAAAAACTGTTTTTT.

The V gene is TRBV11-3, the J gene TRBJ1-1; D is unclear. CDR1 is SGHNT, CDR2 YENEEA, per germline. Between the trimmed V and J ends, which lost 7 bases and 5 bases, there was a span of 14 bases. The length of the CDR3 is 13 residues. CDR3 nucleotides: TGTGCCAGCACCGCCATAGAGGGTACTGAAGCTTTCTTT. Translated, it gives CASTAIEGTEAFF.

This clone was detected once. The chain couples TRBV2 to TRBJ2-3, with 7 bases aligning to TRBD2. V trimming: 4 bases; J trimming: 8 bases; junction bases outside the gene matches: 0. Germline-derived CDR1 and CDR2 are SNHLY and FYNNEI. The CDR3 runs to 11 residues. CDR3 residues: CASSGGGTQYF. DNA for the CDR3: TGTGCCAGCAGTGGCGGGGGTACGCAGTATTTT.

The gene calls are TRBV18 and TRBJ2-7; 8 bases map to TRBD1. Trimming removed 6 bases from V and 5 bases from J; junction bases left unmatched: 9. This CDR3 spans 14 amino acids. CDR1 is KGHSH and CDR2 is LQKENI in the germline V gene. This CDR3 reads CASSSIDRGHEQYF. The CDR3 DNA sequence: TGTGCCAGCTCCTCCATAGACAGGGGCCACGAGCAGTACTTC.

The chain has TRBV4-1 and TRBJ1-4; D is undetermined. V was clipped by 3 bases and J by 0 bases, with 5 bases between them. Germline loops: CDR1 MGHRA, CDR2 YSYEKL. The CDR3 consists of 14 residues. The DNA for the CDR3 is TGCGCCAGCAGCCATGAGTCAACTAATGAAAAACTGTTTTTT. Its translation: CASSHESTNEKLFF.

For the CDR3, the DNA is TGTGCCAGCAGCTTGGGTGGCAGGGGCGTAACCGGGGAGCTGTTTTTT. Protein sequence: CASSLGGRGVTGELFF. The chain links TRBV5-4 to TRBJ2-2, with D perhaps TRBD1 (6 bases). The CDR3 sequence is 16 residues long. Germline loops: CDR1 SGHNT, CDR2 YYREEE (reference sequence). The germline V and J ends were trimmed by 0 bases and 5 bases, with 14 bases remaining between them.

The rearrangement links TRBV3-1 (or the pseudogene TRBV3-2) to TRBJ1-2, with 9 bases lining up with TRBD1. Trimming cost V 4 bases and J 4 bases; bases outside gene matches: 10. This CDR3 region has 16 residues. Germline lookup yields CDR1 LGHDT and CDR2 YNNKEL (reference sequence). CDR3 DNA sequence: TGTGCCAGCAGCCGACAGGCGGACAGGGGAGGCTATGGCTACACCTTC. Its protein product is CASSRQADRGGYGYTF.

The V gene is TRBV29-1, the J gene TRBJ1-4; D perhaps matches TRBD1 (5 bases). There are 16 residues in the CDR3. Germline V gene lookup returns CDR1 SQVTM and CDR2 ANQGSEA. V lost 1 base to trimming and J lost 6 bases, with 18 bases between them. The CDR3 nucleotides are TGCAGCGTTGAAGGGGAATACGGGATGGGGGATGAAAAACTGTTTTTT. Its translation: CSVEGEYGMGDEKLFF.

The chain joins TRBV5-6 to TRBJ1-5; 8 nucleotides match TRBD1. Germline V gene lookup returns CDR1 SGHDT and CDR2 YYEEEE. This CDR3 comprises 16 residues. The V and J ends lost 0 bases and 1 base, in that order; junction bases with no gene match: 3. CDR3 loop: CASSLAGGRSNQPQHF. The DNA for the CDR3 is TGTGCCAGCAGCTTGGCAGGGGGCCGCAGCAATCAGCCCCAGCATTTT.

The gene calls are TRBV9 and TRBJ1-4, with 7 bases identical to TRBD1. The germline V gene encodes CDR1 SGDLS and CDR2 YYNGEE. Losses at the gene ends were 4 bases for V and 10 bases for J; bases not matched to a gene: 16. This CDR3 comprises 16 residues. CDR3 loop: CASSPPGDSWTRKLFF. CDR3 sequence (DNA): TGTGCCAGCAGCCCACCCGGGGACAGTTGGACCCGAAAACTGTTTTTT.

This clone has just a few counts. The V and J genes are TRBV21-1 and TRBJ2-5; TRBD1, the table's D call, was not compared with the DNA. TRBV21-1 is a documented pseudogene. The length of the CDR3 is 18 residues. CDR3 residues: CASSKVGKGLPFGETQYF. In DNA, the CDR3 is TGTGCCAGCAGCAAAGTGGGGAAGGGGCTCCCTTTCGGAGAGACCCAGTACTTC.